This TCR beta chain stems from a study of monozygotic twins with inflammatory bowel disease. Germline CDR1 is ENHRY and CDR2 is SYGVKD. The length of the CDR3 is 11 residues. From its re-call of the 5' RACE reads, TCRdb lists each CDR3 protein once, without DNA. The table counts about 210,000 distinct CDR3 sequences; approximately 1.6% lies in the top ten. The sequence came from a human donor with ulcerative colitis or Crohn's disease, or a healthy co-twin of an affected twin (not recorded which). The chain uses TRBV10-3 and TRBJ2-7; as DNA is missing, the TRBD1 call by TCRdb cannot be tested. The sequenced sample was blood. CDR3 in amino acids: CATLGVYEQYF.